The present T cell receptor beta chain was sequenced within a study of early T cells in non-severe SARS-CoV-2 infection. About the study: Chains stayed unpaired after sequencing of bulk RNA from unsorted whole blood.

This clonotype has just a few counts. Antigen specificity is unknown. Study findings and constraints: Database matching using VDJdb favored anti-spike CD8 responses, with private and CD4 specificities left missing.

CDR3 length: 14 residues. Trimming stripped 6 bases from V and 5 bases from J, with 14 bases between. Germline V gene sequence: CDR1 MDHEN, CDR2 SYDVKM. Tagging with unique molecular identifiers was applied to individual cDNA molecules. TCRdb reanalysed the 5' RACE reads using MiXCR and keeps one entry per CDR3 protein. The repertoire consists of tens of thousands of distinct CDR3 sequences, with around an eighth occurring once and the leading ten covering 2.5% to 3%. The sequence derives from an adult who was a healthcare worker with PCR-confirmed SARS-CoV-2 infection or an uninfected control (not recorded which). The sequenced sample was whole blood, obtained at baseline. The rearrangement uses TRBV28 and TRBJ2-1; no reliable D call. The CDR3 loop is CASSRLRRNNEQFF. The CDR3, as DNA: TGTGCCAGCAGCAGACTTCGACGAAACAATGAGCAGTTCTTC.